This section outlines one TCR beta chain sequence together with its context. The data originate from a study of blood T cell repertoires in COVID-19. Study as a whole: The United States, Italy and Spain were the sources of the acute and convalescent COVID-19 samples. T cells, B-cell-depleted T cells, or PBMCs supplied cDNA or gDNA.

Authors' analysis steps: It was from reference gene primer amplification that nucleated cell counts were estimated. Profiling relied on immunoSEQ multiplex PCR, and the TCRdb table lists in-frame clones only, not all of them. That table is the source of V, J and clone size, and D and trimming were worked out from the DNA. The sample lists around 69,000 clones, approximately 89% occurring once. Trimming pared 0 bases from V and 7 bases from J, leaving 13 bases between. This CDR3 comprises 16 residues. Germline-derived CDR1 and CDR2 are LGHDT and YNNKEL (reference sequence). This TCR was sampled from a woman aged 50 to 60 with active COVID-19. The specimen was peripheral blood. The chain links TRBV3-1 (or the pseudogene TRBV3-2) to TRBJ1-6; D ambiguous. This CDR3 reads CASSQDRPGGNSPLHF. DNA for the CDR3: TGTGCCAGCAGCCAAGATCGGCCGGGAGGGAATTCACCCCTCCACTTT.